This T cell receptor beta chain was documented in a study of shared clonotypes between healthy human individuals. This table comes from immunoSEQ multiplex PCR, and its TCRdb copy is limited to in-frame clones, with some not included. Among roughly 1.5 million clones listed, 95% to 99% were seen once. The length of the CDR3 is 15 residues. Trimming pared 6 bases from V and 2 bases from J, leaving 15 bases between. Germline V gives CDR1 KGHSH, CDR2 LQKENI. This TCR derives from a man aged 25 to 45 in good health. Sequencing used naive CD4+ T cells sorted from blood. The sample's subset: CD45RA+ positively selected. This chain connects TRBV18 to TRBJ2-3; possible D gene TRBD1, 6 bases. The CDR3 DNA reads TGTGCCAGCTCCCAGGTTACAGGGAACACAGATACGCAGTATTTT. Its protein product is CASSQVTGNTDTQYF.